Below are 30 T cell receptor beta chains sequenced from a single sample in a study of blood T cell repertoires in COVID-19. Generated by immunoSEQ multiplex PCR, the TCRdb table keeps only in-frame clones and is missing some. The repertoire includes 15,000 to 20,000 clones, 85% to 95% of them detected once, and 5.7% sits in the top ten. Source material: peripheral blood. The receptors were sampled from a human donor in a cohort sampled during active COVID-19.

The chain is built from TRBV13 and TRBJ1-1, with TRBD1 as a possible D gene (5 bases). V was pared by 3 bases and J by 0 bases, with 14 bases between. Germline CDR1 and CDR2: PRHDT and FYEKMQ (reference sequence). The CDR3 spans 16 residues. The CDR3 coding sequence is TGTGCCAGCAGCTTGCAGTCTCGACAGATGAACACTGAAGCTTTCTTT. It yields the protein CASSLQSRQMNTEAFF.

In DNA, the CDR3 is TGTGCCAGCAGTTGGGCAAGTTTTAAAGGTTCGCCTAACTATGGCTACACCTTC. Residues: CASSWASFKGSPNYGYTF. V is TRBV28 and J is TRBJ1-2; D unclear. This CDR3 spans 18 amino acids. CDR1 MDHEN and CDR2 SYDVKM come from the germline V gene. V shed 4 bases and J shed 0 bases, with 21 bases lying between them.

The CDR3 protein is CASSMTSGSVDEQFF. CDR3 DNA sequence: TGTGCCAGTAGTATGACTAGCGGGAGTGTCGATGAGCAGTTCTTC. This rearrangement joins TRBV19 to TRBJ2-1; 12 bases map to TRBD2. The V segment lost 3 bases and the J segment 8 bases; nucleotides outside the gene matches: 5. The CDR3 spans 15 residues. Germline CDR1 LNHDA, CDR2 SQIVND (reference sequence).

This chain links TRBV28 with TRBJ1-3; D remains unclear. In germline, CDR1 is MDHEN, CDR2 SYDVKM. This CDR3 contains 10 residues. V lost 11 bases to trimming and J lost 9 bases, with 11 bases between them. Here the CDR3 DNA reads TGTGCCTGCCCGGGTTGCACCATATATTTT. As protein: CACPGCTIYF.

This chain joins TRBV5-1 and TRBJ2-7; 11 bases are a match to TRBD1. Germline values: CDR1 SGHRS, CDR2 YFSETQ. V shed 3 bases and J 2 bases; nucleotides not matched to a gene: 4. This CDR3 is built from 15 residues. CDR3 amino acids: CASSSMDRGPYEQYF. For the CDR3, the DNA is TGCGCCAGCAGCTCCATGGACAGGGGGCCCTACGAGCAGTACTTC. The entire variable domain, with the rest obtained from reference TRBV5-1 and TRBJ2-7, is as follows: KAGVTQTPRYLIKTRGQQVTLSCSPISGHRSVSWYQQTPGQGLQFLFEYFSETQRNKGNFPGRFSGRQFSNSRSEMNVSTLELGDSALYLCASSSMDRGPYEQYFGPGTRLTVT.

J is TRBJ1-3 and V is TRBV11-2; D not certain. Per germline, CDR1 SGHAT and CDR2 FQNNGV. The ends were cut back, 2 bases at V and 0 bases at J, with 8 bases in the middle. The CDR3 consists of 15 residues. The CDR3 is CASSLTPISGNTIYF. In DNA, the CDR3 is TGTGCCAGCAGCTTAACTCCCATCTCTGGAAACACCATATATTTT. Filled out from reference TRBV11-2 and TRBJ1-3, the complete variable domain reads EAGVAQSPRYKIIEKRQSVAFWCNPISGHATLYWYQQILGQGPKLLIQFQNNGVVDDSQLPKDRFSAERLKGVDSTLKIQPAKLEDSAVYLCASSLTPISGNTIYFGEGSWLTVV.

The V call is TRBV28, the J call TRBJ2-7; 9 bases agree with TRBD1. The V and J ends lost 4 bases and 4 bases, in that order; junction bases with no gene match: 11. The CDR3 is made up of 16 amino acids. CDR1 and CDR2 (germline): MDHEN, SYDVKM. The CDR3 here is CASSSPSTGGGYEQYF. As DNA, the CDR3 is TGTGCCAGCAGTTCGCCCTCGACAGGGGGGGGATACGAGCAGTACTTC.

The CDR3 spells CASWDRGFSYGYTF. The CDR3 bases are TGTGCCAGCTGGGACAGGGGCTTTTCCTATGGCTACACCTTC. The rearrangement links TRBV2 to TRBJ1-2; 10 bases agree with TRBD1. With V trimmed by 8 bases and J by 4 bases, 7 bases remained unmatched. The CDR3 contains 14 residues. Germline V CDR1 and CDR2: SNHLY, FYNNEI.

The genes are TRBV7-2 and TRBJ2-1; maybe TRBD2 (5 bases). CDR3 length: 14 amino acids. Per the germline V gene, CDR1 is SGHTA and CDR2 is FQGNSA. The V gene lost 4 bases and the J gene lost 5 bases, with 12 bases spanning the gap. CDR3 residues: CASSSSGKNNEQFF. In nucleotides, the CDR3 is TGTGCCAGCAGCTCGAGCGGAAAAAACAATGAGCAGTTCTTC.

The CDR3 DNA follows: TGTGCCAGCAGCGCGGGAGACAACTATGGCTACACCTTC. This sequence encodes CASSAGDNYGYTF. The rearrangement links TRBV5-5 to TRBJ1-2, with no clear D. V lost 4 bases and J lost 2, with 9 bases in between. The CDR3 covers 13 residues. Germline CDR1 SGHKS, CDR2 YYEKEE (reference sequence).

The chain employs TRBV19 and TRBJ2-7; 7 bases match TRBD1. The CDR3 is 14 residues long. The V gene end was trimmed by 4 bases and the J gene end by 5 bases; junction bases not matched to a gene: 8. From germline, CDR1 is LNHDA and CDR2 SQIVND (reference sequence). CDR3 coding DNA: TGTGCCAGTAGTAGGCCCGGGACAGAAGACGAGCAGTACTTC. Its protein product is CASSRPGTEDEQYF.

V is TRBV18 and J is TRBJ2-2, with TRBD1 identical over 7 bases. J lost 1 base, V lost 6 bases, and 5 bases had no gene match. CDR1 is KGHSH and CDR2 is LQKENI in the germline V gene. CDR3 size: 15 residues. The CDR3 protein is CASSHRQGNTGELFF. In DNA, the CDR3 is TGTGCCAGCTCGCATCGACAGGGGAACACCGGGGAGCTGTTTTTT.

V and J are TRBV7-6 and TRBJ2-5; 7 positions agree with TRBD2. Germline-derived CDR1 and CDR2 are SGHVS and FNYEAQ. CDR3 length: 14 amino acids. V dropped 4 bases and J dropped 2; count of bases not matched to a gene: 4. Written as DNA, the CDR3 is TGTGCCAGCAGCTGGCTAGCGGCACAAGAGACCCAGTACTTC. This gives the protein CASSWLAAQETQYF.

This clone has only one observation. The chain uses TRBV4-3 and TRBJ2-3; 9 nucleotides align to TRBD2. Per the germline V gene, CDR1 is LGHNA and CDR2 is YSLEER. The CDR3 contains 16 residues. Trimming cost V 6 bases and J 1 base; bases outside gene matches: 8. In DNA form, the CDR3 reads TGCGCCAGCAGTCATAGCGGGGGATGGGGCACAGATACGCAGTATTTT. Translating gives CASSHSGGWGTDTQYF.

This clone was picked up a small number of times. The chain carries TRBV5-4 and TRBJ2-7, with D unclear. Trimming took 4 bases from V and 6 from J, leaving 14 bases between them. CDR3 size: 13 residues. Germline CDR1 SGHNT, CDR2 YYREEE (reference sequence). The CDR3 DNA follows: TGTGCCAGCAGCCTAGACCGTTCGGGCGAGCAGTACTTC. This translates into CASSLDRSGEQYF.

V and J are TRBV14 and TRBJ2-1; D is unresolved. This CDR3 is 16 amino acids long. CDR1 SGHDN and CDR2 FVKESK come from the germline V gene. V was clipped by 4 bases and J by 2 bases, with 15 bases between them. The CDR3 nucleotides are TGTGCCAGCAGCCTTGTGACTCCGCCGCCCTACAATGAGCAGTTCTTC. It translates to CASSLVTPPPYNEQFF. The whole variable domain, filled in from reference TRBV14 and TRBJ2-1, reads EAGVTQFPSHSVIEKGQTVTLRCDPISGHDNLYWYRRVMGKEIKFLLHFVKESKQDESGMPNNRFLAERTGGTYSTLKVQPAELEDSGVYFCASSLVTPPPYNEQFFGPGTRLTVL.

The CDR3 here is CASSLGLGRTSEQYF. CDR3 nucleotides: TGTGCCAGCAGCTTAGGTTTGGGGCGGACTAGCGAGCAGTACTTC. The chain joins TRBV13 to TRBJ2-7, with TRBD2 matching over 7 bases. The CDR3 covers 15 residues. Germline V gene data show CDR1 as PRHDT and CDR2 as FYEKMQ (reference sequence). V lost 0 bases and J lost 6; bases outside the gene matches: 8.

The rearrangement joins TRBV11-2 to TRBJ2-1, with TRBD2 matching over 15 bases. Per the germline V gene, CDR1 is SGHAT and CDR2 is FQNNGV. V lost 0 bases and J lost 4; bases outside the gene matches: 4. This CDR3 spans 18 amino acids. CDR3 sequence reads: CASSLDWGLAGGYNEQFF. For the CDR3, the DNA is TGTGCCAGCAGCTTAGATTGGGGACTAGCGGGAGGTTACAATGAGCAGTTCTTC.

The chain carries TRBV3-1 (or the pseudogene TRBV3-2) and TRBJ2-2, with D tentatively TRBD2 (5 bases). CDR1 and CDR2 (germline): LGHDT, YNNKEL (reference sequence). The CDR3 runs 16 residues. Trimming took off 6 bases at V and 2 bases at J, with 16 bases between the two ends. The CDR3 sequence: CASRVYSARNTGELFF. In DNA form, the CDR3 reads TGTGCCAGCAGGGTATATAGCGCCCGAAACACCGGGGAGCTGTTTTTT.

This clone was detected only a few times. The chain links TRBV4-3 to TRBJ2-2; D may be TRBD1 (6 bases). CDR3 length: 14 amino acids. Trimming shortened V by 4 bases and J by 6 bases, and 12 bases separated the two germline ends. Germline V gives CDR1 LGHNA, CDR2 YSLEER. In DNA, the CDR3 is TGCGCCAGCAGCCGAACGGACAGTTCCGGGGAGCTGTTTTTT. It translates to CASSRTDSSGELFF.

This chain uses TRBV28 with TRBJ1-2, with 10 bases aligning to TRBD1. There are 14 residues in the CDR3. V shed 4 bases, J shed 4 bases, and the junction held 3 bases outside the gene matches. Germline CDR1 reads MDHEN; CDR2 reads SYDVKM. In DNA form, the CDR3 reads TGTGCCAGCAGTTCCCGGGACAGGGGCTATGGCTACACCTTC. Translation gives CASSSRDRGYGYTF.

The chain recombines TRBV7-8 with TRBJ2-3, with 14 bases identical to TRBD2. Germline V gene data show CDR1 as SGHVS and CDR2 as FQNEAQ. V shed 5 bases and J 2 bases; nucleotides not matched to a gene: 6. The CDR3 spans 17 residues. This CDR3 reads CASSPGLAGGPTDTQYF. CDR3 nucleotide sequence: TGTGCCAGCAGCCCCGGACTAGCGGGGGGCCCCACAGATACGCAGTATTTT. Full variable domain (rest looked up from reference TRBV7-8 and TRBJ2-3): GAGVSQSPRYKVAKRGQDVALRCDPISGHVSLFWYQQALGQGPEFLTYFQNEAQLDKSGLPSDRFFAERPEGSVSTLKIQRTQQEDSAVYLCASSPGLAGGPTDTQYFGPGTRLTVL.

This clone has a single count. The chain carries TRBV29-1 and TRBJ2-7; 11 positions agree with TRBD2. From germline, CDR1 is SQVTM and CDR2 ANQGSEA. Germline trimming cut 0 bases from V and 3 bases from J; bases unmatched to any gene: 4. This CDR3 has 15 amino acids. For the CDR3, the DNA is TGCAGCGTTGAAGAATCCGGGACTAGCGGCTACGAGCAGTACTTC. Amino acid sequence: CSVEESGTSGYEQYF.

The chain is built from TRBV7-9 and TRBJ2-7, with TRBD1 as a possible D gene (6 bases). Trimming took 6 bases from V and 5 from J, leaving 14 bases between them. The CDR3 runs to 13 residues. Germline assignment: CDR1 SEHNR and CDR2 FQNEAQ (reference sequence). The CDR3 sequence: CASSTQGLNEQYF. The CDR3, as DNA: TGTGCCAGCAGTACTCAGGGGTTAAACGAGCAGTACTTC.

V and J are TRBV14 and TRBJ2-7; maybe TRBD1 (5 bases). Per the germline V gene, CDR1 is SGHDN and CDR2 is FVKESK. The V and J ends lost 4 bases and 0 bases respectively, with 16 bases between them. The CDR3 consists of 16 residues. CDR3 DNA sequence: TGTGCCAGCAGCCCGACAGATTTTTATAGCTCCTACGAGCAGTACTTC. Protein sequence: CASSPTDFYSSYEQYF.

V and J are TRBV7-2 and TRBJ2-3; possible D gene TRBD2, 5 bases. The CDR3 contains 14 residues. The germline V and J ends were trimmed by 1 base and 2 bases, with 7 bases remaining between them. Germline V lookup: CDR1 SGHTA, CDR2 FQGNSA. The CDR3, as DNA: TGTGCCAGCAGCTTAGACGGGGACACAGATACGCAGTATTTT. Amino acid sequence: CASSLDGDTDTQYF.

V usage is TRBV9 and J usage is TRBJ1-1; D perhaps matches TRBD1 (5 bases). The germline V and J ends were trimmed by 0 bases and 3 bases, with 9 bases remaining between them. Per germline, CDR1 SGDLS and CDR2 YYNGEE. The CDR3 has 14 residues. The CDR3 region has the DNA TGTGCCAGCAGCGTAGATGTAGGGGACACTGAAGCTTTCTTT. Translation gives CASSVDVGDTEAFF. Combining the CDR3 with reference TRBV9 and TRBJ1-1 gives the whole variable domain DSGVTQTPKHLITATGQRVTLRCSPRSGDLSVYWYQQSLDQGLQFLIQYYNGEERAKGNILERFSAQQFPDLHSELNLSSLELGDSALYFCASSVDVGDTEAFFGQGTRLTVV.

This clone was found a few times. The gene calls are TRBV14 and TRBJ1-3; 9 bases line up with TRBD1. Unmatched junction bases numbered 1, after V lost 4 bases and J lost 6 bases. The CDR3 spans 13 residues. Germline CDR1 is SGHDN and CDR2 is FVKESK. The chain's CDR3 is CASSRDRVNTIYF. CDR3 nucleotides: TGTGCCAGCAGCCGGGACAGGGTAAACACCATATATTTT.

J is TRBJ2-7 and V is TRBV11-2; D possibly corresponds to TRBD2 (6 bases). The CDR3 is made up of 16 amino acids. Germline CDR1 is SGHAT and CDR2 is FQNNGV. The ends were cut back, 5 bases at V and 0 bases at J, with 17 bases in the middle. The CDR3, as DNA: TGTGCCAGCAGCCCTATGCGGGACCGAACCTCCTACGAGCAGTACTTC. It translates to CASSPMRDRTSYEQYF.

The V gene is TRBV6-5, the J gene TRBJ1-1; unclear D gene. The CDR3 covers 12 residues. V dropped 6 bases and J dropped 5 bases, with 10 bases sitting between them. The V gene's germline CDR1 is MNHEY and CDR2 SVGAGI. The CDR3 DNA is TGTGCCAGCAGCAATAGAAAAACTGAAGCTTTCTTT. Translating gives CASSNRKTEAFF.